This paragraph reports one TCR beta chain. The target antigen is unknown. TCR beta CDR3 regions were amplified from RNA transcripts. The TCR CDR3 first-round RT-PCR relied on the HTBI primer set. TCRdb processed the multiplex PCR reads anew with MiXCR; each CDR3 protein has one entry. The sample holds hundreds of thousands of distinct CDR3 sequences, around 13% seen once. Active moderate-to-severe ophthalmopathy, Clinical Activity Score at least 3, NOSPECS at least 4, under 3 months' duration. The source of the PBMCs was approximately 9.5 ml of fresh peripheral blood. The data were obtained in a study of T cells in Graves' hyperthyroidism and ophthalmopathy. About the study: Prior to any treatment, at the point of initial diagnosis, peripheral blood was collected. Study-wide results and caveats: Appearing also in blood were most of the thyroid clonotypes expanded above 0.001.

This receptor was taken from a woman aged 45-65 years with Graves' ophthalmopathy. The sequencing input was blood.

CDR3: CASSLAQGTHMSGNTIYF. In nucleotides, the CDR3 is TGTGCCAGCAGCTTGGCACAGGGGACACACATGAGTGGAAACACCATATATTTT. The rearrangement uses TRBV5-8 and TRBJ1-3; 7 bases are shared with TRBD1. V gave up 0 bases and J gave up 3 bases; unmatched junction bases: 12. The CDR3 spans 18 residues. Germline values: CDR1 SGHTS, CDR2 YDEGEE.